A selection of T cell receptor beta chains follows, all from one sample in a study of blood T cell repertoires in COVID-19. The assay was immunoSEQ multiplex PCR, and TCRdb's table has in-frame clones only and misses some. The data contain roughly 200,000 clones, more than 65% of them seen just once; the ten biggest clones take up roughly 8%. The material sequenced was peripheral blood. The origin of the receptors is a woman aged 80 or older with acute or convalescent COVID-19. Each CDR3 is given with its conserved first and last residue. Fields, in order: V gene, clone size, J gene, CDR3 protein. Clone sizes are given selectively: once, few, many, or a class where the clone is expanded.

TRBV5-4	few	TRBJ2-2	CASSRTGGDDGELFF
TRBV7-2	NA	TRBJ1-1	CASSSQSRYAEAFF
TRBV18	NA	TRBJ1-1	CASTGTQNTEAFF
TRBV2	NA	TRBJ2-1	CASLAGGYNEQFF
TRBV28	NA	TRBJ2-7	CASRILAGASEQYF
TRBV5-1	NA	TRBJ1-2	CASSPDGTGDYGYTF
TRBV20-1	NA	TRBJ2-3	CSASSGLGTDTQYF
TRBV4-1	few	TRBJ1-2	CASSQAGTGVSNYGYTF
TRBV2	NA	TRBJ1-5	CASSELRGAGQPQHF
TRBV10-3	NA	TRBJ1-1	CAISDFREGHEAFF
TRBV7-9	NA	TRBJ2-6	CASIQTGGRISGANVLTF
TRBV29-1	once	TRBJ2-1	CSVHPSGSRFYNEQFF
TRBV7-9	NA	TRBJ1-3	CAGLETGRHSGNTIYF
TRBV14	few	TRBJ1-6	CASSHGLQGARKSSYNSPLHF
TRBV3-1/TRBV3-2	NA	TRBJ2-5	CASSRPKETQYF
TRBV6-1	NA	TRBJ1-6	CASSEALTGNSPLHF
TRBV6-5	NA	TRBJ2-3	CASSYSGGGSDTQYF
TRBV5-1	once	TRBJ1-2	CASSVESNYGYTF
TRBV19	NA	TRBJ2-1	CASGSLGSHHEQFF
TRBV5-1	NA	TRBJ1-2	CASSPGGYNYGYTF
TRBV9	NA	TRBJ1-2	CASSPRQALNYGYTF
TRBV11-2	NA	TRBJ2-7	CASSLGPGTGEQYF
TRBV19	NA	TRBJ1-2	CASSIGTSNYGYTF
TRBV6-5	NA	TRBJ1-1	CASNPRWGVDTEAFF
TRBV12-2	NA	TRBJ2-5	CASRLGVLLAGGQETQYF
TRBV5-1	NA	TRBJ1-4	CASSLRQGAREKLFF
TRBV7-2	NA	TRBJ1-5	CASSRDSYSNQPQHF
TRBV11-2	many	TRBJ1-4	CASSLGTGNEKLFF
TRBV10-1	few	TRBJ2-5	CASSETGYQETQYF
TRBV6-4	NA	TRBJ2-5	CASSLAGGETQYF
TRBV9	NA	TRBJ1-1	CASSVSEGDEAFF
TRBV6-2/TRBV6-3	NA	TRBJ1-5	CASSYPPGHRLLEPQHF
TRBV4-2	NA	TRBJ2-3	CASSPKTSGSADTQYF
TRBV11-2	NA	TRBJ2-7	CASSLDLRRSSYEQYF
TRBV6-4	few	TRBJ1-4	CASSAGQGTKKLFF
TRBV6-6	NA	TRBJ2-1	CASSGGGNRNEQFF
TRBV6-1	NA	TRBJ2-1	CASSEDPGRTYNEQFF
TRBV5-4	NA	TRBJ1-4	CASSLEREEKLFF
TRBV6-1	once	TRBJ1-2	CASSEGRDGTGYTF
TRBV7-2	NA	TRBJ2-2	CASSPVDRAVRTGELFF
TRBV27	NA	TRBJ1-5	CASSLEDREVQPQHF
TRBV4-2	NA	TRBJ1-5	CASSRFGEDQPQHF
TRBV18	NA	TRBJ1-5	CASSPDRADQPQHF
TRBV5-1	NA	TRBJ2-7	CASSPTDPYYEQYF
TRBV4-2	NA	TRBJ1-4	CASSSLREEGNEKLFF
TRBV2	NA	TRBJ2-3	CASSTDRGRDTQYF
TRBV12-3/TRBV12-4	NA	TRBJ2-2	CASNRANTGELFF
TRBV25-1	NA	TRBJ2-7	CASSEWVGLSYEQYF
TRBV27	NA	TRBJ1-1	CASSLTGGAGTEAFF
TRBV5-4	NA	TRBJ1-6	CASSLFRDDSPLHF
TRBV29-1	NA	TRBJ1-5	CSPTRGCNQPQHF
TRBV19	NA	TRBJ2-2	CASRRLGGANTGELFF
TRBV7-2	NA	TRBJ1-5	CASSLKGQGFPQHF
TRBV5-1	NA	TRBJ2-5	CASSWRLAGGTETQYF
TRBV29-1	once	TRBJ2-5	CSVGHLQETQYF